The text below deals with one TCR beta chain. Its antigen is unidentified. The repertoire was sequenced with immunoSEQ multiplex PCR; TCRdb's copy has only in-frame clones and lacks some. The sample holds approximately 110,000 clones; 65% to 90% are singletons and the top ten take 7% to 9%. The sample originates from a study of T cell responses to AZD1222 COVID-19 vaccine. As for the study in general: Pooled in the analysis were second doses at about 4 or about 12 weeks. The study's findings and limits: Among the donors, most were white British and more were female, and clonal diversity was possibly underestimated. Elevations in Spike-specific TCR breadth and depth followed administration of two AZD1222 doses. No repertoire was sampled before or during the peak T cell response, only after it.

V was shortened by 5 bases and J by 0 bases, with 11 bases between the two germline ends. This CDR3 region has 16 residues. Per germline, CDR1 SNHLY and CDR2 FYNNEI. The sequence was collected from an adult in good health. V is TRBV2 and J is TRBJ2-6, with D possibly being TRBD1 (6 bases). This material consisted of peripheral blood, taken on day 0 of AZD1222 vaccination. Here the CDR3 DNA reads TGTGCCAGCAGTTCCGGGACACCCTCTGGGGCCAACGTCCTGACTTTC. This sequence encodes CASSSGTPSGANVLTF. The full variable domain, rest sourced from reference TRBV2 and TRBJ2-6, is EPEVTQTPSHQVTQMGQEVILRCVPISNHLYFYWYRQILGQKVEFLVSFYNNEISEKSEIFDDQFSVERPDGSNFTLKIRSTKLEDSAMYFCASSSGTPSGANVLTFGAGSRLTVL.